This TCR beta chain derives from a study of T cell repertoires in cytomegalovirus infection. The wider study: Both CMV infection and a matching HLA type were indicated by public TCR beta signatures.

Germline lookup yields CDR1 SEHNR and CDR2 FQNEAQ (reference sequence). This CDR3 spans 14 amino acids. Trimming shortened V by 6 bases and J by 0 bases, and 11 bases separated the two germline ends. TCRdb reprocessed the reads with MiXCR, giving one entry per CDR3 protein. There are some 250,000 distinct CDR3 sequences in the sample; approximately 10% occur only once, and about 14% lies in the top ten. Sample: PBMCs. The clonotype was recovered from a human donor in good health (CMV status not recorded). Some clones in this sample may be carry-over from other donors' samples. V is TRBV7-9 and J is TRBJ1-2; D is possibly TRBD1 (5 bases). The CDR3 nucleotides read TGTGCCAGCAGTCCAGGGATGTCTAACTATGGCTACACCTTC. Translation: CASSPGMSNYGYTF.